This T cell receptor beta chain was retrieved from a study of CD8+ T cells in alopecia areata. Study findings and constraints: Clonality in lesional scalp, especially alopecia totalis/universalis, exceeded that of normal scalp.

Comments on this clone: Its antigen is as yet unknown. Other DNA sequences in the sample encode the same CDR3.

The authors extracted RNA and reverse transcribed it into cDNA as the sequencing template. Data came from immunoSEQ multiplex PCR; TCRdb stores just in-frame clones and leaves some out. This table holds about 100,000 clones, 84% found once. The CDR3 contains 12 residues. Germline V gene lookup returns CDR1 LNHDA and CDR2 SQIVND (reference sequence). V was shortened by 5 bases and J by 4 bases, with 8 bases between the two germline ends. The treatment here: oral pan-JAK inhibitor, 5-10 mg twice daily. Obtained from alopecia areata patients were lesional scalp punch biopsies along with peripheral blood.

The rearrangement joins TRBV19 to TRBJ1-2; TRBD1 might be the D (6 bases). This receptor was obtained from a human donor with alopecia areata. The sample here was CD8+ T cells sorted from blood, taken at week 24, from a patient treated with tofacitinib. The CDR3 region is CASSPDSYGYTF. In DNA, the CDR3 is TGTGCCAGTAGTCCGGACAGCTATGGCTACACCTTC.